There are a few counts of the clone carrying this T cell receptor (beta chain). This sample stems from a study of blood T cell repertoires in COVID-19. Across the whole study: Samples came from the United States, Italy and Spain, spanning acute and convalescent COVID-19.

The repertoire was sequenced with immunoSEQ multiplex PCR; TCRdb's copy has only in-frame clones and lacks some. The table has 75,000 to 95,000 clones, around 82% seen once; the top ten hold around 6.5%. V lost 2 bases and J 1 base, leaving 5 bases between the germline ends. The germline gives CDR1 MNHEY, CDR2 SVGAGI. This CDR3 is 14 amino acids long. The V gene is TRBV6-5, the J gene TRBJ1-4; D ambiguous. The TCR originated in a man aged 55 to 69 with acute or convalescent COVID-19. The sample comprised peripheral blood. The CDR3 is CASSYEQTNEKLFF. For the CDR3, the DNA is TGTGCCAGCAGTTACGAGCAAACTAATGAAAAACTGTTTTTT.